Reported below is one TCR beta chain. This entry comes from a study of T cells in tumors after PD-1 blockade. The overall study: During anti-PD-1 treatment, some patients continued daily vismodegib 150 mg. Peripheral blood samples averaged approximately 37,000 unique clonotypes and some 100,000 templates.

Input was about 616 ng to 6,500 ng of genomic DNA from tumor or blood. Libraries were prepared by immunoSEQ multiplex PCR; TCRdb keeps only in-frame clonotypes and omits some of them. The profile shows fewer than 25,000 clones, roughly 80% of them singletons. V was cut by 5 bases and J by 4 bases, with 20 bases left in between. From germline, CDR1 is SGHTA and CDR2 FQGTGA. The CDR3 consists of 16 residues. The TCR comes from a human donor with basal cell carcinoma. This specimen was PBMCs, taken after anti-PD-1 treatment. V gene TRBV7-3 combines with J gene TRBJ1-2; no reliable D call. The CDR3 DNA reads as TGTGCCAGCAGCGAAACCCCGGGTCGTCCTGGCTATGGCTACACCTTC. Translating it yields CASSETPGRPGYGYTF.